The rows below give T cell receptor beta chains drawn from one sample of a study of cytomegalovirus exposure and HLA in healthy donors. Profiling relied on immunoSEQ multiplex PCR, and the TCRdb table lists in-frame clones only, not all of them. The sample has about 140,000 clones, approximately 82% seen once. Sequenced: PBMCs. The receptors originated from a man aged 25-40 years in good health and CMV-seropositive. The CDR3 runs from the conserved cysteine through the conserved F or W. Fields, in order: V gene, D gene, clone size, J gene, CDR3 DNA, CDR3 protein. The D gene is left open where the match is weak. Rows give clone size only sometimes, using once, few, many, or a class for an expanded clone.

V: TRBV27
D: -
size: -
J: TRBJ2-1
DNA: TGTGCCAGCAGCGTCCTTGAGGCCGTCTCCTACAATGAGCAGTTCTTC
CDR3: CASSVLEAVSYNEQFF

V: TRBV6-1
D: -
size: few
J: TRBJ2-3
DNA: TGTGCCAGCAGAGGACAGCCCACTAGCACAGATACGCAGTATTTT
CDR3: CASRGQPTSTDTQYF

V: TRBV9
D: TRBD2
size: -
J: TRBJ2-2
DNA: TGTGCCAGCAGCGTAGCGGGAGGGCCAAAAACCGGGGAGCTGTTTTTT
CDR3: CASSVAGGPKTGELFF

V: TRBV10-1
D: -
size: -
J: TRBJ2-5
DNA: TGCGCCAGCAGTGAAAGCCCCTCGGGAGAGACCCAGTACTTC
CDR3: CASSESPSGETQYF

V: TRBV29-1
D: TRBD2
size: few
J: TRBJ2-2
DNA: TGCAGCGTTGAAGATCGAGAGGGAGGGCCCCCCGGGGAGCTGTTTTTT
CDR3: CSVEDREGGPPGELFF

V: TRBV6-5
D: TRBD1
size: few
J: TRBJ1-6
DNA: TGTGCCAGCTATAGGGGGCGCGGGAATTCACCCCTCCACTTT
CDR3: CASYRGRGNSPLHF

V: TRBV4-2
D: -
size: -
J: TRBJ1-5
DNA: TGTGCCAGCAGCCAAAGAGATCGGGATAGCAATCAGCCCCAGCATTTT
CDR3: CASSQRDRDSNQPQHF

V: TRBV15
D: TRBD1
size: -
J: TRBJ1-1
DNA: TGTGCCACCAGCAGAGTCCAGGGGGCCCCTGAAGCTTTCTTT
CDR3: CATSRVQGAPEAFF

V: TRBV11-2
D: TRBD1
size: -
J: TRBJ1-6
DNA: TGTGCCAGCAGTCCGGGACAGGGGGATCAGACACCCCTCCACTTT
CDR3: CASSPGQGDQTPLHF

V: TRBV13
D: -
size: once
J: TRBJ2-6
DNA: TGTGCCAGTCGGCGAGACTACGAAGGGGCCAACGTCCTGACTTTC
CDR3: CASRRDYEGANVLTF

V: TRBV29-1
D: -
size: -
J: TRBJ1-2
DNA: TGCAGCGCCAAAACTGAGCTCTATGGCTACACCTTC
CDR3: CSAKTELYGYTF